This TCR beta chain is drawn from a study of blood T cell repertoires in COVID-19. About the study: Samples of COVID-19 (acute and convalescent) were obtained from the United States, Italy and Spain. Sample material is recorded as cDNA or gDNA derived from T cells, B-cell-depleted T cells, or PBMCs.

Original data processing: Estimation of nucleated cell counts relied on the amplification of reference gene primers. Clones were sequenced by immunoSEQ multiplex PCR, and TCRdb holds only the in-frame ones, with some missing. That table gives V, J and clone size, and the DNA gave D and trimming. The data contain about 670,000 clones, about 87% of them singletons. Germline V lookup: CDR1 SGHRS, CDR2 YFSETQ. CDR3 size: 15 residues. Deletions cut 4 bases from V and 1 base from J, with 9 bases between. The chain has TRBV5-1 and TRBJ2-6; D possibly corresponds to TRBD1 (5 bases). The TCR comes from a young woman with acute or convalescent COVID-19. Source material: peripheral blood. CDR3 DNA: TGCGCCAGCAGCAAACAGGAGTCTGGGGCCAACGTCCTGACTTTC. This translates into CASSKQESGANVLTF.